The clone carrying this T cell receptor (beta chain) was recorded a few times. This sample was included in a study of blood T cells in healthy people across ages. Study in general: Template switching recovered approximately one barcoded beta molecule for every two T cells.

Trimming removed 5 bases from V and 8 bases from J, with 16 bases in between. The CDR3 contains 14 residues. CDR1 is SGHRS, CDR2 YFSETQ, per germline. Alongside a J-beta primer mix, a sample-barcoded 5' primer served in a second PCR lasting roughly 6 to 11 cycles. TCRdb reanalysed the 5' RACE reads using MiXCR and keeps one entry per CDR3 protein. Of roughly 2 million distinct CDR3 sequences in the sample, approximately 50% were seen once. This sequence was found in a middle-aged woman in good health. The gene calls are TRBV5-1 and TRBJ1-4; the D is unclear. The sequenced material came from blood. In DNA, the CDR3 is TGCGCCAGCAGGGACGACCCGGTGGGAGAAAAACTGTTTTTT. Amino acid sequence: CASRDDPVGEKLFF. Full variable domain (remainder filled in from reference TRBV5-1 and TRBJ1-4): KAGVTQTPRYLIKTRGQQVTLSCSPISGHRSVSWYQQTPGQGLQFLFEYFSETQRNKGNFPGRFSGRQFSNSRSEMNVSTLELGDSALYLCASRDDPVGEKLFFGSGTQLSVL.